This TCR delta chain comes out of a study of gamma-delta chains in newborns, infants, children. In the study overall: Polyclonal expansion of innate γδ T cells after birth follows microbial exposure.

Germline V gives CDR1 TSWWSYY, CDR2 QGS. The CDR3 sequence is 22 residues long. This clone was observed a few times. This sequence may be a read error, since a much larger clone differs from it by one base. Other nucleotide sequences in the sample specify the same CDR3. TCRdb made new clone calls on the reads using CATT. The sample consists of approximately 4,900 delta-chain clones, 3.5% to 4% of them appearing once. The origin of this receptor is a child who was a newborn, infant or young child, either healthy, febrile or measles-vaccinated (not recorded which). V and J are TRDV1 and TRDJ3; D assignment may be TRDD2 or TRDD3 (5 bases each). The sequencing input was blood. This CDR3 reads CALGEHDFPGALSSWDTRQMFF. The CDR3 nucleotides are TGTGCTCTCGGGGAACATGACTTCCCGGGGGCCTTAAGCTCCTGGGACACCCGACAGATGTTTTTC.